Ten or more counts support the clone carrying this TCR beta chain. The antigen is undetermined. V dropped 5 bases and J dropped 4; count of bases not matched to a gene: 12. The CDR3 covers 17 residues. This entry comes from a study of neurological immune-mediated disorders. Study-wide points: The absence of shared CDR3 amino acid sequences among expanded clones across subjects suggests private repertoires in all groups.

The cDNA was synthesized by means of template-switch 5'RACE, which was carried out with 10-nucleotide random UMIs. TCRdb re-called the 5' RACE reads with MiXCR, one entry per CDR3 protein. Among 44,000 or so distinct CDR3 sequences listed, nearly 6.5% were seen once. The chain is built from TRBV12-3 or TRBV12-4 and TRBJ2-5; 11 positions agree with TRBD2. The sequencing sample was made of CD4+ T cells from blood. This TCR was sampled from a woman between 35 and 50 years old in good health. The CDR3 DNA sequence: TGTGCCAGCAGTGCGACTAGCGGGAAGTCGGAAGGAGAGACCCAGTACTTC. Residues: CASSATSGKSEGETQYF.